This T cell receptor beta chain originates from a study of T cells in Graves' hyperthyroidism and ophthalmopathy (dated by TCRdb to between 2017 and 2020). For the wider study: To identify TCR V-J signatures that set the groups apart, the researchers used a discovery cohort of approximately 98 patients, made up of 40 to 45 with Graves' ophthalmopathy and 55 to 65 with stable Graves' hyperthyroidism. The study also compared thyroid tissue and blood T-cell repertoires from five or six Graves' hyperthyroidism patients. TCR Vbeta CDR3 sequencing of 120 to 150 peripheral blood samples (approximately 44 ophthalmopathy, around 80 hyperthyroidism and some 17 progressor patients) is reported in the paper. An independent validation cohort of around 19 hyperthyroidism patients and about 16 patients who later progressed to ophthalmopathy tested prospective prediction of ophthalmopathy. Once sampling was done, hyperthyroidism patients were given methimazole at a starting dose of 30 mg daily, whereas ophthalmopathy patients were given high-dose intravenous methylprednisolone. For training and testing, the 80 to 100 patients in the discovery cohort were randomly divided in a 7:3 ratio. Overall study outcomes, separate from this receptor: In validation, the model predicted progression to ophthalmopathy a median of roughly six months before onset, with roughly 68% sensitivity and nearly 75% specificity. Sample size was not statistically predetermined, and investigators were not blinded to group allocation. Blood samples also contained most of the expanded thyroid clonotypes (frequency above 0.001), which suggests that blood repertoires may reflect thyroid immune responses. Ophthalmopathy was separated from stable hyperthyroidism by a 13 V-J signature model, with around 90% sensitivity and approximately 84% specificity obtained in cross-validation and 80%/75% obtained in testing.

Any patient with an uncontrolled infection, another autoimmune disease, pregnancy or lactation was excluded. Diagnoses relied on clinical symptoms, serum thyroxine and TRAb, thyroid ultrasound and orbital computed tomography. Total RNA was extracted with Trizol reagent, and quality was checked on an Agilent 2100 Bioanalyzer. The CDR3 contains 14 residues, cysteine and phenylalanine counted. Of all the DNA, just the CDR3 is kept, 42 bases in frame from base 1. V drops 5 bases and J drops 7 bases, leaving 12 bases in between. CDR1 and CDR2 are drawn from the germline V gene: SGHTA, FQGTGA. TCR beta CDR3 regions were amplified from RNA transcripts. The first round of RT-PCR for the TCR CDR3 was performed with the HTBI primer set and the Qiagen OneStep RT-PCR kit. Libraries were constructed in a second round of multiplex PCR, after which size selection and purification were performed. The libraries were sequenced on an Illumina HiSeq2000 using paired-end 100 bp reads. Regarding the original processing steps: Raw data were processed with SOAPnuke, discarding reads with adapters, uncalled bases, mean Phred below 15, or no exact constant-primer or identifier match. COPE v1.2.5 was used to merge high-quality paired reads, and clonotypes were defined as unique nucleotide sequences. MiTCR v1.1 was used to align clonotypes to the IMGT TRBV, TRBD and TRBJ reference segments. The analysis included only V-J combinations with a frequency above 0.0001, which together covered 98% to 99.2% of the repertoires. The TCS score was defined as F50 (clonal expansion) divided by E x V (chaos), with BLOSUM62-based TCRdist calculated between CDR3 peptides within each V-J. Welch's t-statistics and random forest reduced several hundred V-J features to 10 to 15, which were used in a naive Bayes classifier (R e1071). The Morisita-Horn index was used to measure how similar the thyroid and blood repertoires were. TCRdb took the public reads, trimmed them with fastp at Q25, ran MiXCR for clone calling and kept in-frame beta chains. When rows share a CDR3 protein, they turn into one entry using the most common DNA and genes. What appears here as the V and J calls and clone size reflects TCRdb's work, not the paper's. Here the sample has around 660,000 distinct CDR3 sequences; approximately 42% occur a single time. 7% to 7.5% of the sample belongs to the ten largest clones.

This clonotype was detected many times. What this receptor recognizes is not known. No base-level quality is on record; no much larger clone is a single base apart. Sequenced sample: peripheral blood or thyroid tissue (not recorded which). This receptor was taken from an adult man with Graves' disease, either hyperthyroidism or ophthalmopathy (not recorded which). Recombination connected TRBV7-3 to TRBJ1-6; TRBD1 might be the D gene, on 6 matching bases. The CDR3 loop reads CASSHGQSNSPLHF. At the DNA level, the sequence is TGTGCCAGCAGCCATGGACAGTCGAATTCACCCCTCCACTTT.